This T cell receptor (beta chain) was profiled in a study of CD8 T cells in ankylosing spondylitis. Study-wide points: Made up of fewer than ten highly homologous variants, a TCR beta motif appeared characteristic of ankylosing spondylitis blood.

For this clonotype: What it binds is unknown.

TCRdb reanalysed the 5' RACE reads using MiXCR and keeps one entry per CDR3 protein. The sample records around 150,000 distinct CDR3 sequences, around 45% being singletons. The germline CDR1 and CDR2 sequences are MNHNS and SASEGT. The CDR3 loop spans 17 amino acids. Unmatched junction bases numbered 11, after V lost 6 bases and J lost 0 bases. The rearrangement links TRBV6-1 to TRBJ2-1; 7 positions agree with TRBD1. The receptor's source is a male donor with ankylosing spondylitis. Sequenced: synovial fluid, either unsorted or a sorted T cell fraction (not recorded which). The chain's CDR3 is CASSTYMGQSSYNEQFF. CDR3 DNA: TGTGCCAGCAGCACATACATGGGACAGAGCTCCTACAATGAGCAGTTCTTC.